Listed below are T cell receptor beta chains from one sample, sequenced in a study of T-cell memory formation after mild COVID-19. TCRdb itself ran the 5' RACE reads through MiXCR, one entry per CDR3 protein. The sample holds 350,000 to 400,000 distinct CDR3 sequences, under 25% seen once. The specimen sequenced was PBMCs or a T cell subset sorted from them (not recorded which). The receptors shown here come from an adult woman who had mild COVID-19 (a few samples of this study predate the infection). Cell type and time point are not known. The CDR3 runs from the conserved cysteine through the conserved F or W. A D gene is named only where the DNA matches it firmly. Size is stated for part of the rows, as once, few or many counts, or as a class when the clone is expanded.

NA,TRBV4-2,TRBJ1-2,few,TGTGCCAGCAGCCAAGGTTTGAGGGCCTATGGCTACACCTTC,CASSQGLRAYGYTF
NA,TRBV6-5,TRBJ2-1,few,TGTGCCAGCAGTTATGAGGGGAGCTCCTACAATGAGCAGTTCTTC,CASSYEGSSYNEQFF
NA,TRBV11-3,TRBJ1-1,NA,TGTGCCAGCAGCTCCCACCGGGTTGGACCGAACACTGAAGCTTTCTTT,CASSSHRVGPNTEAFF
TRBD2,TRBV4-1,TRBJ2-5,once,TGCGCCAGCAGCCAAGAAGGTCTGGCGGGGGGAGAGACCCAGTACTTC,CASSQEGLAGGETQYF
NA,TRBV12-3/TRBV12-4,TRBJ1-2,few,TGTGCCAGCAGCCCACCGGCGTCCTATGTCTACACCTTC,CASSPPASYVYTF
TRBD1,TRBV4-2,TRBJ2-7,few,TGTGCCAGCAGCCAAGCCGGGACAGGGCCTCGCGAGCAGTACTTC,CASSQAGTGPREQYF
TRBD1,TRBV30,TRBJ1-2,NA,TGTGCCTGGGCGTCCATCCGGGACAGAGGACTCTATGGCTACACCTTC,CAWASIRDRGLYGYTF
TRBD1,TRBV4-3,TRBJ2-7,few,TGCGCCAGCAGCCGATCTGGGACAGGGGTTTACGAGCAGTACTTC,CASSRSGTGVYEQYF
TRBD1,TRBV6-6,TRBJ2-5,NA,TGTGCCAGCATGACAGGGGTACAAGAGACCCAGTACTTC,CASMTGVQETQYF
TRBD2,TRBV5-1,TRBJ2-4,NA,TGCGCCAGCAGCTTGGCCGTAGCGGGGGCCCGGGGATTAGACATTCAGTACTTC,CASSLAVAGARGLDIQYF
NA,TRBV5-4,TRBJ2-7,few,TGTGCCAGCAGCTTTGCCGCTTCCTACGAGCAGTACTTC,CASSFAASYEQYF
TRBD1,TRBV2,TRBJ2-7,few,TGTGCCAGCACCACCATAGGGACAGGCAGCTCCTACGAGCAGTACTTC,CASTTIGTGSSYEQYF
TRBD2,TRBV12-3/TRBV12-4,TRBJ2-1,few,TGTGCCAGCAGTTTGGCGGGAGGGCCCGCTTATGAGCAGTTCTTC,CASSLAGGPAYEQFF
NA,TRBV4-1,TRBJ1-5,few,TGCGCCAGCAGCCAAGGAAAATATAGCAATCAGCCCCAGCATTTT,CASSQGKYSNQPQHF
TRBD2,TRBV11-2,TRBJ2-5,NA,TGTGCCAGCAGCTTTAGCTCGGGGGGACAAGAGACCCAGTACTTC,CASSFSSGGQETQYF
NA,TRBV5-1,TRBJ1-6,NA,TGCGCCAGCAAGTTCTCCCATAATTCACCCCTCCACTTT,CASKFSHNSPLHF
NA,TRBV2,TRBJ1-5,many,TGTGCCATGGGACACCTCTACGATAGCAATCAGCCCCAGCATTTT,CAMGHLYDSNQPQHF
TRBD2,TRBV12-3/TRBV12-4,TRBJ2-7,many,TGTGCCAGCAGCCTAGCGGGAGGGATGGGCGAGCAGTACTTC,CASSLAGGMGEQYF
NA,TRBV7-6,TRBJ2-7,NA,TGTGCCAGCAGGCAACAGGGAAGTCTAGGCGAGCAGTACTTC,CASRQQGSLGEQYF
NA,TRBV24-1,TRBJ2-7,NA,TGTGCCACCAGTGTGGGGGGCGTAAGCTCCTACGAGCAGTACTTC,CATSVGGVSSYEQYF
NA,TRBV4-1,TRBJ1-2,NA,TGCGCCAGCAGCCAGCCCCGACAGAGGGACTATGGCTACACCTTC,CASSQPRQRDYGYTF
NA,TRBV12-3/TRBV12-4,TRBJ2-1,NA,TGTGCCGTCCGGCTCCAGGAGAGTTACAATGAGCAGTTATTC,CAVRLQESYNEQLF
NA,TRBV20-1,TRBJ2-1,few,TGCAGTGCTAGCGGACTCCGGATCGATGAGCAGTTCTTC,CSASGLRIDEQFF
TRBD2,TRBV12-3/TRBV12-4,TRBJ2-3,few,TGTGCCAGCAGTCCTCCCGGGACTAGCGCAGATACGCAGTATTTT,CASSPPGTSADTQYF
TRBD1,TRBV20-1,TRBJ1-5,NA,TGCAGTGCTAGGGCCCAGACAGGGGCCAATCAGCCCCAGCATTTC,CSARAQTGANQPQHF
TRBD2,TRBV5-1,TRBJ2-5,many,TGCGCCAGCAGTCCAAGCGGGGGCCCGGAAGTCGAAGAGACCCAGTACTTC,CASSPSGGPEVEETQYF
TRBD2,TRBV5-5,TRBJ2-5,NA,TGTGCCAGCAGCTTGGTCGCTAGCGGGGGCGTGGAGACCCAGTACTTC,CASSLVASGGVETQYF
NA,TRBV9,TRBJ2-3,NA,TGTGCCAGCAGCGTAGAGGTAACAGATACGCAGTATTTT,CASSVEVTDTQYF
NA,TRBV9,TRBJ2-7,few,TGTGCCAGCAGCGCCAGGGGGGCCGAGCAGTACTTC,CASSARGAEQYF
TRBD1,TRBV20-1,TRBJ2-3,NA,TGCAGTGCTAGGCGGACAGGGCATAGCACAGATACGCAGTATTTT,CSARRTGHSTDTQYF
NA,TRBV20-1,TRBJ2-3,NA,TGCAGTGCTAGATGGAGGGGTACGGCAGATACGCAGTATTTT,CSARWRGTADTQYF
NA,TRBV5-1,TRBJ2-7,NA,TGCGCCAGCAGCCTCTCAGGACAGCCCTACCTTGCGGGAAACGAGCAGTACTTC,CASSLSGQPYLAGNEQYF
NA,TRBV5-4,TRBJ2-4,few,TGTGCCAGCAGCTTGGGACACGTCGCCAAAAACATTCAGTACTTC,CASSLGHVAKNIQYF
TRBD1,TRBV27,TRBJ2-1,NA,TGTGCCAGCAGTTCTCGATGGGACAGGTTATACAATGAGCAGTTCTTC,CASSSRWDRLYNEQFF
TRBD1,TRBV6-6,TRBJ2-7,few,TGTGCCAGCAGCACCATACTATCCCCAAACCGACAGGGGTACTCCTACGAGCAGTACTTC,CASSTILSPNRQGYSYEQYF
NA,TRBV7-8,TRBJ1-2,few,TGTGCCAGCAGCCAAGACTGGGACTATGGCTACACCTTC,CASSQDWDYGYTF
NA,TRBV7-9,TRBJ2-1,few,TGTGCCAGCAGAGCGGCCTACAATGAGCAGTTCTTC,CASRAAYNEQFF
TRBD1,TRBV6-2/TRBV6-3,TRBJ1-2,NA,TGTGCCAGCAGTGCCGGGACAGGGGTACCTCGTCGTTGCACCTTC,CASSAGTGVPRRCTF
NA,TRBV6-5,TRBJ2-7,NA,TGTGCCAGCGGCTACAGGTTCCCATACGAGCAGTACTTC,CASGYRFPYEQYF
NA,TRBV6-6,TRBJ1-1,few,TGTGCCAGCAGTTACTCGCCGGGGACCGCTCCAAACACTGAAGCTTTCTTT,CASSYSPGTAPNTEAFF
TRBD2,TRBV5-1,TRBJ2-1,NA,TGCGCCAGCAGCTTGTCGCCTAGCGGGGGCCCACTGGAGCAGTTCTTC,CASSLSPSGGPLEQFF
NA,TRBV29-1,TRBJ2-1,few,TGCAGCGTCGCCCAGGGTGGTCAGGAGCAGTTCTTC,CSVAQGGQEQFF
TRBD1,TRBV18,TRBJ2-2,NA,TGTGCCAGCTCAACGGGACAGGGGATAACCGGGGAGCTGTTTTTT,CASSTGQGITGELFF